What follows is one TCR beta chain and its context. Its antigen is undetermined. J lost 2 bases, V lost 5 bases, and 5 bases had no gene match. Germline-derived CDR1 and CDR2 are LNHNV and YYDKDF (reference sequence). The CDR3 length is 14 residues. These data originate in a study of CD8+CD57+ T cells in acquired aplastic anemia. Study in general: Average DNA yield from sorted CD4+ and CD8+ cells was about 3 ug. Regarding the study as a whole: It was found that approximately 29 CD8+ CDR3 sequences were shared between patients and controls. No significant difference in CD8+ Simpson's diversity was found between patients and controls.

The template used for profiling TCR beta VDJ and CDR3 was genomic DNA. TCRdb reprocessed the reads with MiXCR, giving one entry per CDR3 protein. The data contain about 98,000 distinct CDR3 sequences, around two thirds of them singletons. Previously, flow cytometry had revealed CD8+CD57+ cell expansion in the patients chosen for sequencing. Blood was sampled before the patients had received any therapy. V gene TRBV15 combines with J gene TRBJ2-5; 7 nucleotides agree with TRBD1. The sequencing input was sorted CD4+, CD8+, or CD8+CD57+ T cells (not recorded which) from PBMCs. The receptor comes from a human donor with aplastic anemia. The CDR3 nucleotides are TGTGCCACCAGCTCCCAGGGGGTGCAAGAGACCCAGTACTTC. Protein sequence: CATSSQGVQETQYF. The variable domain in full, completed from reference TRBV15 and TRBJ2-5, reads DAMVIQNPRYQVTQFGKPVTLSCSQTLNHNVMYWYQQKSSQAPKLLFHYYDKDFNNEADTPDNFQSRRPNTSFCFLDIRSPGLGDTAMYLCATSSQGVQETQYFGPGTRLLVL.